The 11 T cell receptor beta chains below were found in one sample sequenced in a study of cytomegalovirus exposure and HLA in healthy donors. 13 Jbeta primers and 60 Vbeta primers were used for the PCR. Sequencing used immunoSEQ multiplex PCR; TCRdb keeps in-frame clones, though not all of them. Found here are fewer than 120,000 clones, nearly 80% of them singletons; the top ten hold 1.3%. The sample comprised PBMCs. The origin of the receptors is a woman aged 25-40 years in good health and CMV-seronegative.

The J gene is TRBJ2-7, the V gene TRBV11-2; D is ambiguous. The CDR3 spans 13 residues. Per germline, CDR1 SGHAT and CDR2 FQNNGV. With 3 bases removed from V and 2 bases from J, the gap between germline ends came to 8 bases. The CDR3 DNA reads TGTGCCAGCAGCTTCGCTCGCGCCTACGAGCAGTACTTC. Amino acid sequence: CASSFARAYEQYF.

This clone is a singleton in its sample. The chain has TRBV14 and TRBJ1-4; weak D call: TRBD1 (6 bases). The CDR3 length is 15 residues. The ends were cut back, 4 bases at V and 4 bases at J, with 13 bases in the middle. Germline V gene data show CDR1 as SGHDN and CDR2 as FVKESK. CDR3 sequence (DNA): TGTGCCAGCAGCCGTGACAGAGGGGGTAATGAAAAACTGTTTTTT. Residues: CASSRDRGGNEKLFF. Complete variable domain (other parts from reference TRBV14 and TRBJ1-4): EAGVTQFPSHSVIEKGQTVTLRCDPISGHDNLYWYRRVMGKEIKFLLHFVKESKQDESGMPNNRFLAERTGGTYSTLKVQPAELEDSGVYFCASSRDRGGNEKLFFGSGTQLSVL.

As DNA, the CDR3 is TGTGCCAGCAGCCATCAGTTCTCTGGCACAGATACGCAGTATTTT. Its translation: CASSHQFSGTDTQYF. The V call is TRBV4-2, the J call TRBJ2-3; unclear D gene. V gave up 3 bases and J gave up 1 base, with 11 bases separating them. Germline-derived CDR1 and CDR2 are LGHNA and YNFKEQ. CDR3 length: 15 amino acids.

The chain links TRBV5-4 to TRBJ2-2; 8 bases map to TRBD2. The CDR3 is made up of 16 amino acids. Germline V gene data show CDR1 as SGHNT and CDR2 as YYREEE (reference sequence). J was trimmed by 5 bases and V by 4 bases; bases with no gene match: 10. The CDR3 spells CASSKYSGIQTGELFF. The CDR3 coding sequence is TGTGCCAGCAGCAAATATAGCGGGATACAGACCGGGGAGCTGTTTTTT.

The chain combines TRBV19 with TRBJ1-1; 7 nucleotides align to TRBD1. V lost 6 bases and J lost 4; bases outside the gene matches: 2. This CDR3 spans 12 amino acids. The germline gives CDR1 LNHDA, CDR2 SQIVND (reference sequence). The CDR3 region has the DNA TGTGCCAGTAGGACAGGGTTCACTGAAGCTTTCTTT. Translated: CASRTGFTEAFF.

This clone has a handful of counts. The chain employs TRBV14 and TRBJ1-6; D is undetermined. The germline V and J ends were trimmed by 4 bases and 6 bases, with 13 bases remaining between them. Germline V gene lookup returns CDR1 SGHDN and CDR2 FVKESK. This CDR3 spans 15 amino acids. In DNA, the CDR3 is TGTGCCAGCAGCCGCGGTCGATCGGCTAATTCACCCCTCCACTTT. Protein: CASSRGRSANSPLHF. The complete variable domain, with remaining parts taken from reference TRBV14 and TRBJ1-6, reads EAGVTQFPSHSVIEKGQTVTLRCDPISGHDNLYWYRRVMGKEIKFLLHFVKESKQDESGMPNNRFLAERTGGTYSTLKVQPAELEDSGVYFCASSRGRSANSPLHFGNGTRLTVT.

The rearrangement joins TRBV6-6 to TRBJ2-5; 11 bases are shared with TRBD1. The DNA end is a closer match to TRBJ2-7, so the J assignment may be wrong. The CDR3 is 15 residues long. The germline gives CDR1 MNHNY, CDR2 SVGAGI (reference sequence). The CDR3 loop reads CASSNGQGAVYEQYF. DNA of the CDR3: TGTGCCAGCAGTAACGGACAGGGGGCGGTCTACGAGCAGTACTTC.

The rearrangement uses TRBV5-1 and TRBJ2-3, with TRBD1 matching 7 bases. Trimming removed 0 bases from V and 6 bases from J; junction bases left unmatched: 4. Germline V gene data show CDR1 as SGHRS and CDR2 as YFSETQ. This CDR3 spans 14 amino acids. The CDR3 DNA follows: TGCGCCAGCAGCTTGGGGGACAGTCAGGATACGCAGTATTTT. Translating it yields CASSLGDSQDTQYF.

The V and J genes are TRBV2 and TRBJ1-5, with a weak D call TRBD1 (5 bases). The length of the CDR3 is 16 residues. CDR1 and CDR2 from the germline V gene are SNHLY and FYNNEI. V was trimmed by 7 bases and J by 4 bases, leaving 20 bases between them. CDR3 sequence: CASTERGIVGNQPQHF. CDR3 nucleotides: TGTGCCAGCACCGAAAGGGGCATCGTAGGAAATCAGCCCCAGCATTTT.

A word on this clone: At the DNA level, this CDR3 is encoded by other sequences in the same sample as well. The V call is TRBV7-2, the J call TRBJ2-5; 9 nucleotides align to TRBD1. The CDR3 consists of 14 residues. With 5 bases clipped from V and 4 bases from J, the junction kept 5 bases outside the gene matches. Germline assignment: CDR1 SGHTA and CDR2 FQGNSA. The CDR3 here is CASSLAGQGETQYF. The CDR3 nucleotides are TGTGCCAGCAGCCTCGCGGGACAGGGAGAGACCCAGTACTTC.

The V gene is TRBV4-3, the J gene TRBJ1-2; no clear D. This CDR3 has 15 amino acids. The ends were cut back, 0 bases at V and 4 bases at J, with 12 bases in the middle. Germline CDR1 and CDR2: LGHNA and YSLEER. CDR3 DNA: TGCGCCAGCAGCCAAGATCGAGCAGGCCTCTATGGCTACACCTTC. This gives the protein CASSQDRAGLYGYTF.